This TCR beta chain came from a study of shared clonotypes between healthy human individuals. Terminally differentiated effector memory CD45RA+ cells were excluded from the naive CD8 cells, which were CD45RO-negative and positively selected for CCR7. Clones were sequenced by immunoSEQ multiplex PCR, and TCRdb holds only the in-frame ones, with some missing. The sample holds approximately 840,000 clones, approximately 97% seen once. CDR3 size: 14 residues. Germline CDR1 SGHAT, CDR2 FQNNGV. The germline V and J ends were trimmed by 1 base and 0 bases, with 5 bases remaining between them. The TCR sequence derives from a man younger than 45 in good health. V gene TRBV11-2 combines with J gene TRBJ2-3; no reliable D call. The sequencing input was naive CD8+ T cells sorted from blood. The CDR3 DNA is TGTGCCAGCAGCTTAGTCGGCAGCACAGATACGCAGTATTTT. Its translation is CASSLVGSTDTQYF.